The 17 T cell receptor beta chains given below trace back to one sample, sequenced in a study of control samples from healthy donors and cancer patients. Profiling relied on immunoSEQ multiplex PCR, and the TCRdb table lists in-frame clones only, not all of them. There are roughly 76,000 clones in the sample; around 94% occur only once, and less than 6% lies in the top ten. Sequenced material: blood. These receptors all come from a woman aged 18-29 years in good health.

DNA for the CDR3: TGTGCCAGCAGTGACGGGTCGGACGACACAGATACGCAGTATTTT. This gives the protein CASSDGSDDTDTQYF. The chain links TRBV6-4 to TRBJ2-3; the D is unclear. The CDR3 length is 15 residues. The germline gives CDR1 MRHNA, CDR2 SNTAGT. V dropped 2 bases and J dropped 2 bases, with 11 bases sitting between them.

This clone was counted once. V gene TRBV6-4 combines with J gene TRBJ2-1; weak D call: TRBD2 (5 bases). Germline-derived CDR1 and CDR2 are MRHNA and SNTAGT. This CDR3 is 13 amino acids long. The ends were cut back, 0 bases at V and 9 bases at J, with 9 bases in the middle. The CDR3 reads CASSDSGVGEQFF. CDR3 sequence (DNA): TGTGCCAGCAGTGACTCCGGGGTCGGTGAGCAGTTCTTC.

The chain has TRBV6-5 and TRBJ2-2; 8 nucleotides align to TRBD2. V shed 8 bases, J shed 4 bases, and the junction held 6 bases outside the gene matches. The germline gives CDR1 MNHEY, CDR2 SVGAGI. The CDR3 is 14 residues long. The CDR3 loop reads CASGSSGRTGELFF. For the CDR3, the DNA is TGTGCCAGCGGGTCTAGCGGGCGCACCGGGGAGCTGTTTTTT.

The chain couples TRBV10-3 to TRBJ2-4, with D perhaps matching TRBD1 or TRBD2 (5 bases each). Germline V CDR1 and CDR2: ENHRY, SYGVKD. This CDR3 has 17 residues. Trimming removed 2 bases at V and 4 bases at J, with 18 bases between. The DNA of the CDR3 is TGTGCCATCAGTGAGGGCAATTTCCGAGGGGAGAAAAACATTCAGTACTTC. It yields the protein CAISEGNFRGEKNIQYF.

CDR3 sequence reads: CASHRRTTCSYEQYF. CDR3 nucleotide sequence: TGCGCCAGCCACCGACGGACAACCTGCTCCTACGAGCAGTACTTC. The chain carries TRBV10-1 and TRBJ2-7; D is possibly TRBD1 (5 bases). This CDR3 has 15 amino acids. The V gene lost 8 bases and the J gene lost 0 bases, with 17 bases spanning the gap. Germline CDR1 and CDR2: WNHNN and SYGVQD (reference sequence).

The gene calls are TRBV28 and TRBJ1-5; tentative D call: TRBD1 (6 bases). Germline values: CDR1 MDHEN, CDR2 SYDVKM. V was cut by 6 bases and J by 5 bases, with 20 bases left in between. The CDR3 covers 16 residues. The CDR3 loop is CASSSSAGTHYQPQHF. For the CDR3, the DNA is TGTGCCAGCAGCTCCTCGGCCGGGACACACTATCAGCCCCAGCATTTT.

The chain employs TRBV28 and TRBJ1-6, with D unclear. This CDR3 contains 14 residues. Trimming left V 2 bases short and J 9 bases short, with 11 bases between. The germline CDR1 and CDR2 sequences are MDHEN and SYDVKM. The CDR3 here is CASSLGGVGSPLHF. Written as DNA, the CDR3 is TGTGCCAGCAGTTTAGGAGGCGTCGGTTCACCCCTCCACTTT.

This clone was observed a few times. CDR3 loop: CASSTGEGRGNTIYF. Written as DNA, the CDR3 is TGTGCCAGCAGTACAGGGGAGGGAAGGGGAAACACCATATATTTT. The chain has TRBV27 and TRBJ1-3, with 7 positions matching TRBD1. V trimming: 5 bases; J trimming: 4 bases; junction bases outside the gene matches: 8. The germline V gene encodes CDR1 MNHEY and CDR2 SMNVEV (reference sequence). There are 15 residues in the CDR3.

The sample holds one count of this clone. This chain uses TRBV12-3 or TRBV12-4 with TRBJ2-1; D is unresolved. The CDR3 loop spans 12 amino acids. V lost 4 bases to trimming and J lost 9 bases, with 10 bases between them. The CDR3 DNA follows: TGTGCCAGCAGTTCCCTTTGGAGTGAGCAGTTCTTC. Translating gives CASSSLWSEQFF.

The rearrangement uses TRBV25-1 and TRBJ2-7; 9 nucleotides line up with TRBD1. Germline V lookup: CDR1 MGHDK, CDR2 SYGVNS. The CDR3 has 16 amino acids. The trim removed 6 bases at V and 2 bases at J, leaving 11 bases unmatched. The CDR3 spells CASSKGTGTKTYEQYF. The CDR3, as DNA: TGTGCCAGCAGCAAAGGGACAGGGACGAAGACCTACGAGCAGTACTTC.

V usage is TRBV24-1 and J usage is TRBJ2-5; D possibly corresponds to TRBD1 (6 bases). This CDR3 has 15 amino acids. Germline CDR1 is KGHDR and CDR2 is SFDVKD. V dropped 4 bases and J dropped 1 base, with 12 bases sitting between them. Written as DNA, the CDR3 is TGTGCCACCAGTGACATGACAGGCTCCCAAGAGACCCAGTACTTC. Encoded protein: CATSDMTGSQETQYF.

The chain couples TRBV19 to TRBJ1-2; 7 nucleotides match TRBD1. V was pared by 9 bases and J by 2 bases, with 12 bases of the junction left unmatched. The CDR3 contains 15 residues. Germline V gene data show CDR1 as LNHDA and CDR2 as SQIVND (reference sequence). Here the CDR3 DNA reads TGTGCCAGCCTAATGCACTCGACAGGGAACTATGGCTACACCTTC. This sequence encodes CASLMHSTGNYGYTF.

The chain has TRBV28 and TRBJ1-1; the match to TRBD1 covers 7 bases. The J segment lost 12 bases and the V segment lost 1 base, leaving 2 bases of the junction unmatched. Germline values: CDR1 MDHEN, CDR2 SYDVKM. The CDR3 extends over 11 amino acids. The CDR3 protein is CASSLSGGTFF. DNA of the CDR3: TGTGCCAGCAGTTTATCAGGGGGGACTTTCTTT.

V usage is TRBV7-9 and J usage is TRBJ2-1; D perhaps matches TRBD2 (5 bases). V shed 5 bases and J shed 6 bases, with 11 bases lying between them. The V gene's germline CDR1 is SEHNR and CDR2 FQNEAQ (reference sequence). The CDR3 loop spans 13 amino acids. Written as DNA, the CDR3 is TGTGCCAGCAGCAAAAGCGGCCCCAATGAGCAGTTCTTC. Translated: CASSKSGPNEQFF.

The J gene is TRBJ1-4, the V gene TRBV19, with D tentatively TRBD1 (6 bases). Germline V gives CDR1 LNHDA, CDR2 SQIVND (reference sequence). This CDR3 region has 14 residues. The V end was cut by 6 bases, the J end by 5 bases, with 13 bases between. CDR3 nucleotides: TGTGCCAGTAGCCCCGGGACACTGAATGAAAAACTGTTTTTT. Protein sequence: CASSPGTLNEKLFF.

The chain employs TRBV5-8 and TRBJ1-1; no reliable D call. Per germline, CDR1 SGHTS and CDR2 YDEGEE. V was clipped by 4 bases and J by 1 base, with 14 bases between them. CDR3 size: 15 residues. In DNA, the CDR3 is TGTGCCAGCAGCGTGGAGGGCAGTAAGAACACTGAAGCTTTCTTT. Translated, it gives CASSVEGSKNTEAFF.

In nucleotides, the CDR3 is TGTGCCAGCAGCTTAGCAGGGGAGAACACTGAAGCTTTCTTT. Translation gives CASSLAGENTEAFF. The rearrangement links TRBV7-9 to TRBJ1-1, with D maybe TRBD1 (5 bases). Germline V lookup: CDR1 SEHNR, CDR2 FQNEAQ (reference sequence). The CDR3 extends over 14 amino acids. The V end lost 0 bases, the J end lost 1 base, and 6 bases lay between the germline ends.